This entry lists 28 T cell receptor beta chains sequenced from one sample in a study of shared clonotypes between healthy human individuals (dated by TCRdb to between 2020 and 2021). Libraries were built with the immunoSEQ multiplex PCR assay. Not all clones reach the TCRdb copy of this immuneACCESS table, which keeps in-frame sequences only. Checked studies attribute under half of the gap to unresolved V genes and leave the rest unexplained. The table for this sample lists about 980,000 clones; around three quarters of them were counted only once. Over 1.3% of the sample goes to the ten largest clones. The sequencing sample was made of memory CD4+ T cells sorted from blood. The cell subset or site label here, explained by the study, means: CD45RA-negative fraction. The source of these receptors is a man between 18 and 35 years old in good health.

The chain combines TRBV6-5 with TRBJ1-5; D remains ambiguous. The CDR3 has 15 amino acids. V was cut by 0 bases and J by 4 bases, with 10 bases left in between. Germline CDR1 and CDR2: MNHEY and SVGAGI. DNA for the CDR3: TGTGCCAGCAGTTACTCGAGTACACTGAATCAGCCCCAGCATTTT. Its protein product is CASSYSSTLNQPQHF.

To note about this clone: At the DNA level, this CDR3 is encoded by other sequences in the same sample as well. The chain joins TRBV29-1 to TRBJ2-7, with TRBD1 matching 9 bases. The CDR3 loop spans 12 amino acids. Germline V gives CDR1 SQVTM, CDR2 ANQGSEA. J was trimmed by 5 bases and V by 4 bases; bases with no gene match: 3. As DNA, the CDR3 is TGCAGCGTTGCGACAGGGGGGAACGAGCAGTACTTC. Amino acids: CSVATGGNEQYF.

This clone has only one observation. The genes are TRBV6-6 and TRBJ2-7; D perhaps matches TRBD1 (6 bases). The ends were cut back, 3 bases at V and 3 bases at J, with 12 bases in the middle. CDR3 length equals 14 residues. The germline V gene has CDR1 MNHNY and CDR2 SVGAGI (reference sequence). CDR3 in amino acids: CASSYGQGIYEQYF. The CDR3, as DNA: TGTGCCAGCAGTTATGGGCAGGGGATCTACGAGCAGTACTTC.

The chain carries TRBV6-1 and TRBJ1-6, with D possibly matching TRBD1 (5 bases). The CDR3 runs to 15 residues. V gave up 3 bases and J gave up 2 bases, with 8 bases separating them. CDR1 is MNHNS and CDR2 is SASEGT in the germline V gene. This CDR3 is CASSDRQTYNSPLHF. The DNA of the CDR3 is TGTGCCAGCAGTGACAGACAGACCTATAATTCACCCCTCCACTTT.

The chain's CDR3 is CASSLTGDRNEKLFF. The CDR3 nucleotides are TGTGCCAGCAGTTTGACAGGGGATAGAAATGAAAAACTGTTTTTT. The rearrangement uses TRBV6-1 and TRBJ1-4; 8 nucleotides align to TRBD1. The junction had 7 bases not matched to a gene; V was cut back by 5 bases and J by 5 bases. The CDR3 totals 15 residues. Germline V CDR1 and CDR2: MNHNS, SASEGT.

Note on this clone: Distinct nucleotide sequences in the sample also encode this CDR3. The chain employs TRBV18 and TRBJ2-7; 7 bases match TRBD2. Trimming at V came to 3 bases and at J to 2 bases, leaving 1 base not matched to a gene. This CDR3 is 13 amino acids long. Germline CDR1 and CDR2: KGHSH and LQKENI. The CDR3 DNA follows: TGTGCCAGCTCACCCGGACTAGCCTACGAGCAGTACTTC. This sequence encodes CASSPGLAYEQYF.

V is TRBV9 and J is TRBJ2-2, with 7 bases that match TRBD1. There are 13 residues in the CDR3. V gave up 9 bases and J gave up 3 bases; unmatched junction bases: 5. Germline loops: CDR1 SGDLS, CDR2 YYNGEE. CDR3 region: CATRTGHTGELFF. CDR3 nucleotides: TGTGCCACTCGGACAGGCCACACCGGGGAGCTGTTTTTT.

Regarding this clone: The same CDR3 also results from other DNA sequences found in this sample. DNA for the CDR3: TGTGCCAGCAGCTTAGCGGGAGGCGCCTACGAGCAGTACTTC. Protein: CASSLAGGAYEQYF. The chain carries TRBV7-2 and TRBJ2-7; a possible D gene is TRBD2 (6 bases). Trimming stripped 0 bases from V and 2 bases from J, with 8 bases between. The germline CDR1 and CDR2 sequences are SGHTA and FQGNSA. This CDR3 spans 14 amino acids.

The chain has TRBV7-9 and TRBJ1-6; D gene ambiguous. This CDR3 is 16 amino acids long. The V end was cut by 2 bases, the J end by 5 bases, with 13 bases between. From germline, CDR1 is SEHNR and CDR2 FQNEAQ (reference sequence). The CDR3, as DNA: TGTGCCAGCAGCTTAAGTGGTAGCCTGCATAATTCACCCCTCCACTTT. It codes for CASSLSGSLHNSPLHF.

The rearrangement joins TRBV6-5 to TRBJ1-1, with D possibly being TRBD1 (6 bases). V was cut by 2 bases and J by 4 bases, with 14 bases left in between. Per germline, CDR1 MNHEY and CDR2 SVGAGI. This CDR3 has 15 amino acids. CDR3 DNA sequence: TGTGCCAGCAGTTACGGGGGGGCTAGCGGCACTGAAGCTTTCTTT. Protein: CASSYGGASGTEAFF.

The CDR3 sequence is CASSPGGQNTGELFF. Written as DNA, the CDR3 is TGCGCCAGCAGCCCGGGTGGACAGAACACCGGGGAGCTGTTTTTT. V and J are TRBV5-1 and TRBJ2-2; D perhaps matches TRBD1 (5 bases). V lost 4 bases and J 1 base, leaving 11 bases between the germline ends. Germline CDR1 SGHRS, CDR2 YFSETQ. This CDR3 is built from 15 residues.

V is TRBV11-2 and J is TRBJ2-7, with D unresolved. CDR1 SGHAT and CDR2 FQNNGV come from the germline V gene. V gave up 1 base and J gave up 5 bases, with 3 bases separating them. The CDR3 totals 11 residues. The CDR3 DNA follows: TGTGCCAGCAGCTTAGCCCACGAGCAGTACTTC. This encodes CASSLAHEQYF.

Written as DNA, the CDR3 is TGTGCCAGCAGCCTGGGAGAGAATCAGCCCCAGCATTTT. It translates to CASSLGENQPQHF. V usage is TRBV5-6 and J usage is TRBJ1-5; D ambiguous. The germline V and J ends were trimmed by 4 bases and 4 bases, with 9 bases remaining between them. The germline V gene encodes CDR1 SGHDT and CDR2 YYEEEE. This CDR3 spans 13 amino acids.

The chain couples TRBV11-2 to TRBJ2-2, with a tentative D call TRBD1 (5 bases). Germline V lookup: CDR1 SGHAT, CDR2 FQNNGV. CDR3 size: 14 residues. V was shortened by 10 bases and J by 4 bases, with 16 bases between the two germline ends. The CDR3 DNA follows: TGTGCCACTTCCCAGGGTTTTGGCACCGGGGAGCTGTTTTTT. Translation: CATSQGFGTGELFF. Together with reference TRBV11-2 and TRBJ2-2, the CDR3 gives the full variable domain: EAGVAQSPRYKIIEKRQSVAFWCNPISGHATLYWYQQILGQGPKLLIQFQNNGVVDDSQLPKDRFSAERLKGVDSTLKIQPAKLEDSAVYLCATSQGFGTGELFFGEGSRLTVL.

J is TRBJ2-2 and V is TRBV5-4; D uncertain. Germline V gene lookup returns CDR1 SGHNT and CDR2 YYREEE (reference sequence). The CDR3 length is 14 residues. Trimming left V 3 bases short and J 3 bases short, with 9 bases between. CDR3 DNA: TGTGCCAGCAGCTCCCCTCGGGACACCGGGGAGCTGTTTTTT. Encoded protein: CASSSPRDTGELFF.

The J gene is TRBJ2-3, the V gene TRBV28; D is possibly TRBD2 (5 bases). The V end was cut by 2 bases, the J end by 2 bases, with 8 bases between. The CDR3 totals 14 residues. CDR1 is MDHEN, CDR2 SYDVKM, per germline. In DNA form, the CDR3 reads TGTGCCAGCAGTTTACAGACTACCACAGATACGCAGTATTTT. It translates to CASSLQTTTDTQYF.

The chain joins TRBV29-1 to TRBJ2-5; D is uncertain. Trimming left V 4 bases short and J 5 bases short, with 8 bases between. CDR3 length: 11 residues. Germline lookup yields CDR1 SQVTM and CDR2 ANQGSEA. The CDR3 is CSVGGTETQYF. The CDR3, as DNA: TGCAGCGTTGGGGGTACGGAGACCCAGTACTTC.

CDR3 sequence reads: CATSRGFGELFF. CDR3 nucleotides: TGTGCCACCAGCAGAGGGTTCGGGGAGCTGTTTTTT. This chain connects TRBV15 to TRBJ2-2; D is unresolved. Looked up from germline, CDR1 is LNHNV and CDR2 is YYDKDF (reference sequence). The V end lost 1 base, the J end lost 7 bases, and 4 bases lay between the germline ends. The CDR3 length is 12 residues.

This rearrangement joins TRBV2 to TRBJ2-7, with a weak D call TRBD1 (5 bases). The ends were cut back, 5 bases at V and 5 bases at J, with 22 bases in the middle. The CDR3 consists of 16 residues. Germline values: CDR1 SNHLY, CDR2 FYNNEI. The chain's CDR3 is CASSNRRERSTHEQYF. The CDR3, as DNA: TGTGCCAGCAGTAATCGCAGGGAAAGGAGCACCCACGAGCAGTACTTC.

This chain links TRBV5-1 with TRBJ2-2; D is possibly TRBD1 or TRBD2 (5 bases each). The CDR3 length is 14 residues. V was trimmed by 6 bases and J by 3 bases, leaving 12 bases between them. Germline lookup yields CDR1 SGHRS and CDR2 YFSETQ. The CDR3 sequence: CASNRDGDTGELFF. DNA for the CDR3: TGCGCCAGCAACCGGGACGGGGACACCGGGGAGCTGTTTTTT.

The genes are TRBV2 and TRBJ1-5; D is uncertain. Trimming took off 2 bases at V and 4 bases at J, with 6 bases between the two ends. This CDR3 region has 13 residues. Germline V lookup: CDR1 SNHLY, CDR2 FYNNEI. CDR3 DNA: TGTGCCAGCAGTGAAAGGCTGAATCAGCCCCAGCATTTT. Translation gives CASSERLNQPQHF.

The chain carries TRBV25-1 and TRBJ2-2; D is possibly TRBD1 (6 bases). CDR1 and CDR2 (germline): MGHDK, SYGVNS. Trimming removed 3 bases at V and 3 bases at J, with 14 bases between. This CDR3 comprises 16 residues. The CDR3: CASSDPGKGDTGELFF. CDR3 sequence (DNA): TGTGCCAGCAGTGACCCAGGGAAGGGGGACACCGGGGAGCTGTTTTTT.

The chain recombines TRBV28 with TRBJ1-2; 7 bases line up with TRBD1. The CDR3 extends over 16 amino acids. Germline CDR1 and CDR2: MDHEN and SYDVKM. The J segment lost 8 bases and the V segment lost 7 bases, leaving 19 bases of the junction unmatched. The CDR3 protein is CASKSDVRAGGRGYTF. The CDR3 DNA is TGTGCCAGCAAATCTGACGTACGGGCAGGGGGTCGCGGCTACACCTTC.

This clone showed up just a few times. This chain uses TRBV29-1 with TRBJ2-1; possible D gene TRBD1, 6 bases. V was cut by 6 bases and J by 6 bases, with 12 bases left in between. The CDR3 has 12 residues. From germline, CDR1 is SQVTM and CDR2 ANQGSEA. CDR3 in DNA: TGCAGCGTCGACCCAGGGGCCAATGAGCAGTTCTTC. Translation: CSVDPGANEQFF.

This clone was detected only a few times. The junction and the germline gene differ at one end; a read error may be behind it. CDR3 bases: TGTGCTAGCAGCTTAGGTCCCCCCGGGACTGGAAACACCATATATTTT. Its translation is CASSLGPPGTGNTIYF. J is TRBJ1-3 and V is TRBV7-7; D unresolved. Germline-derived CDR1 and CDR2 are SSHAT and FNYEAQ (reference sequence). The CDR3 is made up of 16 amino acids.

The chain couples TRBV30 to TRBJ2-7; a weak D match, TRBD1 (6 bases). V lost 0 bases and J lost 4, with 16 bases in between. The CDR3 totals 15 residues. Germline V gives CDR1 GTSNPN, CDR2 SVGIG (reference sequence). The CDR3 is CAWSVLRGRVYEQYF. The CDR3 bases are TGTGCCTGGAGTGTACTGAGGGGGAGAGTGTACGAGCAGTACTTC.

The gene calls are TRBV27 and TRBJ1-2; TRBD1 aligns across 7 bases. V lost 5 bases and J lost 5; bases outside the gene matches: 5. Germline V gene data show CDR1 as MNHEY and CDR2 as SMNVEV (reference sequence). This CDR3 comprises 13 residues. The CDR3 spells CASSRQGGYGYTF. CDR3 DNA sequence: TGTGCCAGCAGTCGACAGGGTGGGTATGGCTACACCTTC.

This clone was seen a handful of times. The V call is TRBV6-5, the J call TRBJ1-5; D is unresolved. The CDR3 consists of 13 residues. CDR1 and CDR2 from the germline V gene are MNHEY and SVGAGI. Deletions cut 6 bases from V and 0 bases from J, with 6 bases between. DNA of the CDR3: TGTGCCAGCAGCAAGAATAGCAATCAGCCCCAGCATTTT. Protein: CASSKNSNQPQHF.